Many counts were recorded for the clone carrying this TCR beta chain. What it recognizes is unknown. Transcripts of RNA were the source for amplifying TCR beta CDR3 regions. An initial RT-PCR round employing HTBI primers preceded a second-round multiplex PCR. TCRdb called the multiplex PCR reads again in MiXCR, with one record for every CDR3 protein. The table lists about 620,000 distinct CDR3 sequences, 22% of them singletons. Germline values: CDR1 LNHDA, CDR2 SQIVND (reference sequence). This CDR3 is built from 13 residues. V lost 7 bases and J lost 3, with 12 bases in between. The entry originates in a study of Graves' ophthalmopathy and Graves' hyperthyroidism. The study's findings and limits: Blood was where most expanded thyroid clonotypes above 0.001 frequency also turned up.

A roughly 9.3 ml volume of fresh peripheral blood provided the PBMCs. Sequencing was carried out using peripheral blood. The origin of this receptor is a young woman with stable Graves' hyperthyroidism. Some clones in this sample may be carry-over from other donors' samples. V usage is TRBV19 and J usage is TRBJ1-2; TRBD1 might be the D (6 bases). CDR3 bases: TGTGCCAGTATCGACAGGAGCGACTATGGCTACACCTTC. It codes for CASIDRSDYGYTF.